Included here is one T cell receptor beta chain sequence, with context. Its antigen is undetermined. One end of the junction fails to match germline, which may point to a read error. TCR beta rearrangements were amplified from peripheral blood genomic DNA. These data belong to a study of T cell repertoires in aging, cancer and after chemotherapy. Germline CDR1 MRHNA, CDR2 SNTAGT. This CDR3 is 15 amino acids long. Multiplex touch-down PCR with TRB-A/B primers amplified rearranged V-D-J TRB sequences. One entry per CDR3 protein, called by TCRdb with MiXCR from the multiplex PCR reads. This sample has thousands of distinct CDR3 sequences; approximately 38% occur once, and the top ten carry around 47%. Notes on the study in general: Compared with age-matched healthy donors, untreated hematological or solid cancer patients showed higher blood TCR clonality.

The rearrangement joins TRBV6-4 to TRBJ2-6, with D hard to call. The source material was blood. The clonotype comes from a human donor in good health. CDR3 in amino acids: CVSSDSIEGANVLTF. The CDR3 coding sequence is TGTGTCAGCAGTGACTCAATCGAAGGGGCCAACGTCCTGACTTTC.